These 19 T cell receptor beta chains share one sample of origin, sequenced in a study of T cells in Graves' hyperthyroidism and ophthalmopathy. Authors of the study amplified TCR beta CDR3 regions from RNA transcripts. The HTBI set primed first-round TCR CDR3 RT-PCR. TCRdb reprocessed the multiplex PCR reads with MiXCR, giving one entry per CDR3 protein. The sample yields fewer than 850,000 distinct CDR3 sequences, 17% seen once. What was sequenced was blood. These receptors all stem from a man aged 50-59 years with Graves' hyperthyroidism.

This clonotype was found many times. The chain carries TRBV24-1 and TRBJ2-3; D is undetermined. V was trimmed by 1 base and J by 0 bases, leaving 10 bases between them. Per the germline V gene, CDR1 is KGHDR and CDR2 is SFDVKD. This CDR3 has 16 residues. The CDR3 nucleotides are TGTGCCACCAGTGATTTTACCACGGAGAGCACAGATACGCAGTATTTT. Protein: CATSDFTTESTDTQYF.

This clonotype was seen many times. The chain joins TRBV20-1 to TRBJ2-1; 9 bases line up with TRBD2. Germline lookup yields CDR1 DFQATT and CDR2 SNEGSKA (reference sequence). This CDR3 is 16 amino acids long. J gave up 3 bases and V 0 bases, and 6 bases lay outside the gene matches. CDR3 sequence: CSARDPWTSDYNEQFF. The CDR3 nucleotides are TGCAGTGCTAGAGATCCTTGGACTAGCGACTACAATGAGCAGTTCTTC.

The sample holds many counts of this clonotype. The chain uses TRBV7-8 and TRBJ2-1; 10 bases are shared with TRBD2. Trimming cost V 4 bases and J 5 bases; bases outside gene matches: 8. This CDR3 has 16 residues. Germline V lookup: CDR1 SGHVS, CDR2 FQNEAQ. In DNA form, the CDR3 reads TGTGCCAGCAGCTCAACCCGACTAGCGGGTAACAATGAGCAGTTCTTC. Translated: CASSSTRLAGNNEQFF.

The table lists this clonotype with many counts. J is TRBJ2-2 and V is TRBV28; no definite D call. The CDR3 is 12 residues long. V lost 7 bases to trimming and J lost 0 bases, with 3 bases between them. Germline-derived CDR1 and CDR2 are MDHEN and SYDVKM. CDR3 amino acids: CASIANTGELFF. The CDR3 nucleotides read TGTGCCAGCATAGCGAACACCGGGGAGCTGTTTTTT.

The rearrangement uses TRBV9 and TRBJ2-5, with D tentatively TRBD1 (5 bases). Trimming pared 0 bases from V and 0 bases from J, leaving 9 bases between. The CDR3 is made up of 15 amino acids. Germline V lookup: CDR1 SGDLS, CDR2 YYNGEE. This CDR3 is CASSVEDTHQETQYF. The CDR3 DNA reads as TGTGCCAGCAGCGTAGAGGACACCCACCAAGAGACCCAGTACTTC.

This clonotype was counted at least ten times. The rearrangement links TRBV9 to TRBJ2-5; D is perhaps TRBD1 (5 bases). CDR3 length: 15 amino acids. CDR1 is SGDLS, CDR2 YYNGEE, per germline. V was pared by 4 bases and J by 2 bases, with 15 bases between. The CDR3 DNA reads as TGTGCCAGCAGCCCGAGTCCGGCAGGGCAAGAGACCCAGTACTTC. Amino acids: CASSPSPAGQETQYF.

V is TRBV10-3 and J is TRBJ1-2; D unclear. Germline V CDR1 and CDR2: ENHRY, SYGVKD. CDR3 length equals 13 residues. Trimming pared 5 bases from V and 6 bases from J, leaving 13 bases between. The DNA of the CDR3 is TGTGCCATCAGTCAAGTGCTTATGGATGGCTACACCTTC. Translating it yields CAISQVLMDGYTF.

This clonotype was observed a handful of times. The rearrangement links TRBV5-1 to TRBJ2-2; D is perhaps TRBD1 (5 bases). Germline V gene lookup returns CDR1 SGHRS and CDR2 YFSETQ. V was clipped by 4 bases and J by 0 bases, with 10 bases between them. This CDR3 is 15 amino acids long. In nucleotides, the CDR3 is TGCGCCAGCAGCACTCAGGGCGCGAACACCGGGGAGCTGTTTTTT. Encoded protein: CASSTQGANTGELFF.

The J gene is TRBJ1-2, the V gene TRBV2; TRBD1 aligns across 12 bases. Losses at the gene ends were 4 bases for V and 5 bases for J; bases not matched to a gene: 2. The CDR3 has 14 residues. CDR1 SNHLY and CDR2 FYNNEI come from the germline V gene. The CDR3 DNA reads as TGTGCCAGCAGTGGGGGACAGGGGGCTTATGGCTACACCTTC. Translation: CASSGGQGAYGYTF.

This clonotype was seen at least ten times. J is TRBJ2-7 and V is TRBV10-1; 9 nucleotides align to TRBD1. V lost 4 bases and J lost 4; bases outside the gene matches: 14. Germline CDR1 WNHNN, CDR2 SYGVQD (reference sequence). The CDR3 totals 17 residues. CDR3 protein: CASSGPHRGLDSYEQYF. CDR3 nucleotides: TGCGCCAGCAGTGGGCCTCACAGGGGGCTAGACTCTTACGAGCAGTACTTC.

The V call is TRBV3-1, the J call TRBJ2-5, with 12 bases aligning to TRBD1. Looked up from germline, CDR1 is LGHDT and CDR2 is YNNKEL (reference sequence). The CDR3 contains 16 residues. J was trimmed by 5 bases and V by 10 bases; bases with no gene match: 14. For the CDR3, the DNA is TGTGCCACCGACGGGGACAGGGGGCGTTGGTACGAGACCCAGTACTTC. Translating gives CATDGDRGRWYETQYF.

In its sample, this clonotype was seen many times. The chain is built from TRBV28 and TRBJ2-7, with D possibly called TRBD1 or TRBD2 (5 bases each). V was cut by 3 bases and J by 2 bases, with 11 bases left in between. This CDR3 region has 14 residues. The germline V gene encodes CDR1 MDHEN and CDR2 SYDVKM. CDR3 amino acids: CASSFPRGPYEQYF. The CDR3 coding sequence is TGTGCCAGCAGTTTCCCCCGGGGCCCCTACGAGCAGTACTTC.

This clonotype was observed at least ten times. The chain links TRBV29-1 to TRBJ2-1; 13 bases fit TRBD2. Losses at the gene ends were 4 bases for V and 6 bases for J; bases not matched to a gene: 0. CDR1 SQVTM and CDR2 ANQGSEA come from the germline V gene. CDR3 length: 13 amino acids. CDR3 nucleotides: TGCAGCGTTGGACTAGCGGGAGGCAATGAGCAGTTCTTC. Translation gives CSVGLAGGNEQFF.

CDR3 protein: CASSWVESADTQYF. In DNA, the CDR3 is TGTGCCAGCAGTTGGGTAGAGAGCGCAGATACGCAGTATTTT. This sequence joins TRBV27 and TRBJ2-3, with D unclear. The V end lost 4 bases, the J end lost 4 bases, and 12 bases lay between the germline ends. CDR3 length equals 14 residues. Germline V gene sequence: CDR1 MNHEY, CDR2 SMNVEV (reference sequence).

In this sample, this clonotype turned up many times. V and J are TRBV7-3 and TRBJ2-1; the match to TRBD2 covers 8 bases. The germline gives CDR1 SGHTA, CDR2 FQGTGA. V gave up 4 bases and J gave up 6 bases; unmatched junction bases: 8. The CDR3 contains 15 residues. For the CDR3, the DNA is TGTGCCAGCAGCTCCCTCGGGACTAGGGGCAATGAGCAGTTCTTC. Its protein product is CASSSLGTRGNEQFF.

Note on this clonotype: Since a much larger clone is just one base distant, this may be a read error. The CDR3 DNA reads TGTGCCACCAGTGAGTCCGGGCCGAACACTGAAGCTTTCTTT. Protein sequence: CATSESGPNTEAFF. The chain carries TRBV24-1 and TRBJ1-1; no clear D. Germline V gives CDR1 KGHDR, CDR2 SFDVKD. The CDR3 sequence is 14 residues long. Trimming cost V 4 bases and J 1 base, with 9 bases left between them.

This clonotype was counted at least ten times. This chain links TRBV28 with TRBJ2-3, with 14 bases identical to TRBD2. The length of the CDR3 is 18 residues. Germline CDR1 reads MDHEN; CDR2 reads SYDVKM. J gave up 5 bases and V 5 bases, and 12 bases lay outside the gene matches. The DNA for the CDR3 is TGTGCCAGCAGTGGCGTAGAGGGACTAGCGGGAGTGGGAGATACGCAGTATTTT. Translation: CASSGVEGLAGVGDTQYF.

This clonotype was seen ten or more times. The rearrangement joins TRBV7-9 to TRBJ2-1; maybe TRBD2 (6 bases). In germline, CDR1 is SEHNR, CDR2 FQNEAQ (reference sequence). Trimming pared 4 bases from V and 5 bases from J, leaving 15 bases between. This CDR3 is built from 15 residues. The CDR3 DNA sequence: TGTGCCAGCAGCTCCGGGGGTATTGTCCACAATGAGCAGTTCTTC. It specifies CASSSGGIVHNEQFF.

This clonotype was seen a handful of times. The chain couples TRBV28 to TRBJ2-3; D is perhaps TRBD2 (5 bases). CDR1 MDHEN and CDR2 SYDVKM come from the germline V gene. The CDR3 length is 13 residues. Between the trimmed V and J ends, which lost 0 bases and 6 bases, there was a span of 7 bases. The CDR3 DNA reads TGTGCCAGCAGTTTATGGGTAGCGGATACGCAGTATTTT. This sequence encodes CASSLWVADTQYF. The full variable domain, in which reference TRBV28 and TRBJ2-3 provide the parts outside the CDR3, is DVKVTQSSRYLVKRTGEKVFLECVQDMDHENMFWYRQDPGLGLRLIYFSYDVKMKEKGDIPEGYSVSREKKERFSLILESASTNQTSMYLCASSLWVADTQYFGPGTRLTVL.